These 10 T cell receptor beta chains originate from one sample sequenced in a study of identical twins. One entry per CDR3 protein, called by TCRdb with MiXCR from the 5' RACE reads. Here the sample spans about 890,000 distinct CDR3 sequences, approximately 13% being singletons. These data were also reused for a study on yellow fever vaccine responses in identical twins.

Sequencing used PBMCs. These receptors all stem from a woman aged 18-35 years in good health.

This clonotype was counted between two and nine times. The rearrangement uses TRBV15 and TRBJ2-3; D not resolved. Between the trimmed V and J ends, which lost 0 bases and 3 bases, there was a span of 7 bases. CDR1 and CDR2 (germline): LNHNV, YYDKDF (reference sequence). This CDR3 is built from 14 residues. CDR3 protein: CATSRDDVTDTQYF. Written as DNA, the CDR3 is TGTGCCACCAGCAGAGATGACGTTACAGATACGCAGTATTTT.

This clonotype occurred many times. At one end the junction does not follow the germline gene, possibly because of a read error. The rearrangement uses TRBV3-1 and TRBJ1-1, with unresolved D. The CDR3 covers 14 residues. The germline V gene has CDR1 LGHDT and CDR2 YNNKEL (reference sequence). The CDR3 DNA reads as TGCGCCAGCAGCCAAGATCCGGGGAACACTGAAGCTTTCTTT. Encoded protein: CASSQDPGNTEAFF.

The gene calls are TRBV20-1 and TRBJ2-1, with 10 bases fitting TRBD2. Trimming removed 5 bases from V and 7 bases from J; junction bases left unmatched: 8. This CDR3 has 14 amino acids. The germline V gene has CDR1 DFQATT and CDR2 SNEGSKA (reference sequence). The CDR3 coding sequence is TGCAGTGCTCAGCGGGGGGGCCCGGGAAATGAGCAGTTCTTC. Encoded protein: CSAQRGGPGNEQFF.

This clonotype was counted only a few times. The chain has TRBV24-1 and TRBJ2-2; D is unresolved. Germline-derived CDR1 and CDR2 are KGHDR and SFDVKD. V gave up 10 bases and J gave up 0 bases, with 5 bases separating them. The CDR3 runs 12 residues. CDR3 DNA: TGTGCCACTGCCTCGAACACCGGGGAGCTGTTTTTT. It is translated as CATASNTGELFF.

This clonotype was seen many times. The V call is TRBV20-1, the J call TRBJ1-1, with no clear D. There are 16 residues in the CDR3. V lost 3 bases, J lost 0 bases, and 17 bases lay in between. Germline V CDR1 and CDR2: DFQATT, SNEGSKA (reference sequence). The CDR3 loop reads CSASQPPLTVNTEAFF. The DNA for the CDR3 is TGCAGTGCTAGCCAACCCCCTCTAACAGTGAACACTGAAGCTTTCTTT.

V gene TRBV5-1 combines with J gene TRBJ2-7, with 11 bases fitting TRBD2. The CDR3 covers 14 residues. V shed 4 bases and J 5 bases; nucleotides not matched to a gene: 5. The germline gives CDR1 SGHRS, CDR2 YFSETQ. For the CDR3, the DNA is TGCGCCAGCAGCCCCGGGACTAGCGGAGACGAGCAGTACTTC. Translated, it gives CASSPGTSGDEQYF.

The V gene is TRBV27, the J gene TRBJ2-1, with 14 bases identical to TRBD2. The CDR3 contains 16 residues. Germline-derived CDR1 and CDR2 are MNHEY and SMNVEV (reference sequence). V was pared by 2 bases and J by 8 bases, with 5 bases of the junction left unmatched. CDR3 nucleotides: TGTGCCAGCAGTTTACTGACTAGCGGGGGGGCCGATGAGCAGTTCTTC. It codes for CASSLLTSGGADEQFF.

This clonotype occurred a few times. The chain employs TRBV29-1 and TRBJ2-1; a weak D match, TRBD2 (6 bases). V lost 7 bases and J 10 bases, leaving 17 bases between the germline ends. This CDR3 contains 12 residues. Germline CDR1 reads SQVTM; CDR2 reads ANQGSEA. CDR3 residues: CSGFSTSREQFF. The CDR3 DNA reads TGCAGCGGGTTTTCGACTAGTCGAGAGCAGTTCTTC.

For this clonotype: The junction does not match germline at one end; this may be a read error. The rearrangement links TRBV9 to TRBJ2-2; TRBD2 might be the D (6 bases). The CDR3 loop spans 13 amino acids. Per the germline V gene, CDR1 is SGDLS and CDR2 is YYNGEE. In DNA form, the CDR3 reads TGTGCCAGTAGCGGTTTGCGCGAGGGGGAGCTGTTTTTT. Its protein is CASSGLREGELFF.

The rearrangement joins TRBV12-3 or TRBV12-4 to TRBJ2-7; D perhaps matches TRBD1 (7 bases). The CDR3 covers 15 residues. Trimming shortened V by 5 bases and J by 3 bases, and 17 bases separated the two germline ends. CDR3 loop: CASSTRQGGGYEQYF. The CDR3 DNA follows: TGTGCCAGCAGTACTCGACAGGGAGGAGGCTACGAGCAGTACTTC.